The T cell receptor (beta chain) described here comes from a study of CD8+CD57+ T cells in acquired aplastic anemia. Concerning this clonotype: Its antigen is not known.

Genomic DNA served as template for TCR beta VDJ and CDR3 profiling. TCRdb processed the reads anew with MiXCR; each CDR3 protein has one entry. The top ten clones hold approximately 46% of a sample with over 150,000 distinct CDR3 sequences, 50% to 65% of them seen once. Overall study findings and caveats: Significant differences in CD8+ Simpson's diversity were not observed between patients and controls.

CD8+CD57+ cell expansion had been shown by flow cytometry in patients chosen for sequencing. Each of the patients presented with severe acquired aplastic anemia. Receipt of therapy had not occurred in any patient by the time of blood sampling. Germline CDR1 LNHDA, CDR2 SQIVND (reference sequence). Between the trimmed V and J ends, which lost 11 bases and 6 bases, there was a span of 14 bases. CDR3 length: 12 residues. The sequenced sample was sorted CD4+, CD8+, or CD8+CD57+ T cells (not recorded which) from PBMCs. The V gene is TRBV19, the J gene TRBJ1-5; D is unresolved. The receptor was isolated from a human donor with aplastic anemia. The CDR3 DNA follows: TGTGCCGGAGGAAGGGAGGGTCAGCCCCAGCATTTT. Translated: CAGGREGQPQHF. The full variable domain, in which reference TRBV19 and TRBJ1-5 provide the parts outside the CDR3, is DGGITQSPKYLFRKEGQNVTLSCEQNLNHDAMYWYRQDPGQGLRLIYYSQIVNDFQKGDIAEGYSVSREKKESFPLTVTSAQKNPTAFYLCAGGREGQPQHFGDGTRLSIL.